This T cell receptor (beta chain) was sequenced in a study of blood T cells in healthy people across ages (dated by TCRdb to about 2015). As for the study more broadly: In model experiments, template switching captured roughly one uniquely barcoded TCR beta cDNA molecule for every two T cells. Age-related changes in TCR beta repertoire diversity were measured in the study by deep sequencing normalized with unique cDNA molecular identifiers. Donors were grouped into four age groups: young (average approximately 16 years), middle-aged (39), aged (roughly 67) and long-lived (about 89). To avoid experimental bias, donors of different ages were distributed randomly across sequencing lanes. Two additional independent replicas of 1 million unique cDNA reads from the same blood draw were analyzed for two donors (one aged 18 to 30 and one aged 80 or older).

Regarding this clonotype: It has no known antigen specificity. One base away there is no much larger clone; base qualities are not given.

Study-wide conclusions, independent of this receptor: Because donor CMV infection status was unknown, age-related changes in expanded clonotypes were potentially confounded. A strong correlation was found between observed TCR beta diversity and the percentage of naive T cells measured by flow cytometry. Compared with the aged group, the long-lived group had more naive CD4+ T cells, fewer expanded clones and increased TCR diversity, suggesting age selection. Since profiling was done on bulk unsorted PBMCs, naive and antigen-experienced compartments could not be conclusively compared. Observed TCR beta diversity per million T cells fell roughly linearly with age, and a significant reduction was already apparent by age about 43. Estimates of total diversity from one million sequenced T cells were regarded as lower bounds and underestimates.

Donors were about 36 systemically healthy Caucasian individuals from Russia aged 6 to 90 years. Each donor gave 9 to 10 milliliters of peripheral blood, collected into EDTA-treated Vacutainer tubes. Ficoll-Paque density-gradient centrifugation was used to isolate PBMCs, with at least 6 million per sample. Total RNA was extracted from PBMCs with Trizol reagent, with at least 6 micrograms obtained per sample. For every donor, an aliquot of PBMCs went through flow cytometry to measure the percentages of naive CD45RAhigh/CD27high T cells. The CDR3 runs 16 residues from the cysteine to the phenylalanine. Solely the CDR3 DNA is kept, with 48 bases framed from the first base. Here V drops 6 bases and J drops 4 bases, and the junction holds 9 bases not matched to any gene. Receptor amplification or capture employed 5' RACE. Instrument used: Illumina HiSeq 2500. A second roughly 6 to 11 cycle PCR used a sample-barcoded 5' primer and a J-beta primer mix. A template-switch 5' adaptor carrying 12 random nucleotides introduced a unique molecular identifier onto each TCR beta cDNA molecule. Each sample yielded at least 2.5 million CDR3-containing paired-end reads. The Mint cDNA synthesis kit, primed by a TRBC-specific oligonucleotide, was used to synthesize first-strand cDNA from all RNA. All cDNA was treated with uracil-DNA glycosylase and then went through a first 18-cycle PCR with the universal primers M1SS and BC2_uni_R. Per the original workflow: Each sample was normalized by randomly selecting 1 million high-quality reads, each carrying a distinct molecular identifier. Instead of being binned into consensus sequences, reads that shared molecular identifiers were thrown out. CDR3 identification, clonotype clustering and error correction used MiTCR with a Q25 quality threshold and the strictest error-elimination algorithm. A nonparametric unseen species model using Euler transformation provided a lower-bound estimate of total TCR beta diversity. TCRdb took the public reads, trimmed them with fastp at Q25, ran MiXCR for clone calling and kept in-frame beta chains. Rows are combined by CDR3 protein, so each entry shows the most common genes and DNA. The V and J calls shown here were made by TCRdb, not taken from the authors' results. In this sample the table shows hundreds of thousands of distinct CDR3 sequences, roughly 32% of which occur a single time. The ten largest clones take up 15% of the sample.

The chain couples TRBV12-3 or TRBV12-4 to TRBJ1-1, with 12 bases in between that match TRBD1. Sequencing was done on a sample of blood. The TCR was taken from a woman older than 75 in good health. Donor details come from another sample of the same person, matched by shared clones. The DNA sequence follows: TGTGCCAGCAGGCCGGGACAGGGGGCGCGACTCACTGAAGCTTTCTTT. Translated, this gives CASRPGQGARLTEAFF.